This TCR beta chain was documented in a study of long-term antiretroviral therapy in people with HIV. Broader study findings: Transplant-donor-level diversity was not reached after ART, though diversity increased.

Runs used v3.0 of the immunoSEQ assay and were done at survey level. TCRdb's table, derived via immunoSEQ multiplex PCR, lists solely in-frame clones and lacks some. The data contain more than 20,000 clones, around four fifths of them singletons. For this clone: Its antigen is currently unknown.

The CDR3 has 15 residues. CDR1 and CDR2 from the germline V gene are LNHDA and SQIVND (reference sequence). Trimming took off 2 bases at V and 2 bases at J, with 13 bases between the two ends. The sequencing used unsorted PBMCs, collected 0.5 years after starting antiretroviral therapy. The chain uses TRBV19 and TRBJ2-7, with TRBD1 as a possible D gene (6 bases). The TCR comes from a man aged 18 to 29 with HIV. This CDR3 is CASSISPGETYEQYF. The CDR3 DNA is TGTGCCAGTAGTATAAGTCCAGGGGAGACCTACGAGCAGTACTTC.